The next 9 T cell receptor beta chains were all read from a single sample in a study of patients and donors after allogeneic stem cell transplantation. Using its own MiXCR run on the RT-PCR reads, TCRdb lists one record per CDR3 protein. The sample has approximately 90,000 distinct CDR3 sequences; 5% are singletons. The sample was blood, either unsorted or a sorted T cell fraction (not recorded which). These receptors all come from a human donor who was either an allogeneic HSCT recipient or a stem cell or donor lymphocyte infusion donor (not recorded which). It is not recorded whose cells these are; they may come from a transplant donor.

This clonotype has just a few counts. CDR3 nucleotides: TGTGCCAGCAGTTCACCCGGGGCCAATTCACCCCTCCACTTT. Its translation: CASSSPGANSPLHF. V usage is TRBV28 and J usage is TRBJ1-6, with D perhaps TRBD1 (5 bases). The CDR3 consists of 14 residues. Germline V gene lookup returns CDR1 MDHEN and CDR2 SYDVKM. V gave up 4 bases and J gave up 7 bases, with 11 bases separating them.

A word on this clonotype: A much larger clone is a single base away; this may be a read error. The J gene is TRBJ2-3, the V gene TRBV3-1; D perhaps matches TRBD2 (6 bases). Germline V gene data show CDR1 as LGHDT and CDR2 as YNNKEL (reference sequence). The CDR3 extends over 13 amino acids. The CDR3 here is CASSRAGTGTQYF. The CDR3 DNA follows: TGTGCCAGCAGCCGAGCGGGCACAGGTACGCAGTATTTT.

This clonotype was observed at least ten times. The rearrangement links TRBV6-6 to TRBJ1-1, with D possibly TRBD1 on 5 matching bases. Trimming took 7 bases from V and 5 from J, leaving 14 bases between them. Germline V gene data show CDR1 as MNHNY and CDR2 as SVGAGI (reference sequence). CDR3 length: 13 amino acids. The CDR3 nucleotides are TGTGCCAGCACCACCACCGGGGGTACTGAAGCTTTCTTT. It specifies CASTTTGGTEAFF.

In its sample, this clonotype was seen many times. The V and J genes are TRBV19 and TRBJ2-7; D unclear. The germline V gene encodes CDR1 LNHDA and CDR2 SQIVND (reference sequence). The CDR3 is made up of 12 amino acids. V was clipped by 3 bases and J by 5 bases, with 8 bases between them. The CDR3 region is CASSISTNEQYF. DNA for the CDR3: TGTGCCAGTAGTATTTCAACGAACGAGCAGTACTTC.

This clonotype was seen ten or more times. V and J are TRBV5-1 and TRBJ1-2; tentatively, D is TRBD1 (6 bases). Trimming took 0 bases from V and 5 from J, leaving 8 bases between them. Germline-derived CDR1 and CDR2 are SGHRS and YFSETQ. CDR3 length: 13 residues. CDR3 protein: CASSLETGYGYTF. DNA for the CDR3: TGCGCCAGCAGCTTGGAAACAGGGTATGGCTACACCTTC.

This clonotype was seen at least ten times. This rearrangement joins TRBV9 to TRBJ1-6; TRBD1 matches at 7 bases. The germline CDR1 and CDR2 sequences are SGDLS and YYNGEE. The CDR3 loop spans 15 amino acids. V lost 0 bases to trimming and J lost 6 bases; unmatched junction nucleotides: 3. Here the CDR3 DNA reads TGTGCCAGCAGCGTAGAGGGGGCGGGTAATTCACCCCTCCACTTT. This encodes CASSVEGAGNSPLHF. Combining the CDR3 with reference TRBV9 and TRBJ1-6 gives the whole variable domain DSGVTQTPKHLITATGQRVTLRCSPRSGDLSVYWYQQSLDQGLQFLIQYYNGEERAKGNILERFSAQQFPDLHSELNLSSLELGDSALYFCASSVEGAGNSPLHFGNGTRLTVT.

About this clonotype itself: It is likely a read error, because the conserved phenylalanine at the end of the CDR3 is missing. CDR3 in amino acids: CASSLRTGGTDTQYV. The CDR3 bases are TGTGCCAGCAGCTTACGGACAGGGGGCACAGATACGCAGTATGTT. This sequence joins TRBV7-3 and TRBJ2-3; 9 nucleotides match TRBD1. With V trimmed by 2 bases and J by 1 base, 1 base remained unmatched. CDR1 and CDR2 (germline): SGHTA, FQGTGA. This CDR3 has 15 residues.

V is TRBV30 and J is TRBJ2-2; 8 positions match TRBD2. The CDR3 has 15 residues. V lost 1 base to trimming and J lost 5 bases; unmatched junction nucleotides: 6. Germline values: CDR1 GTSNPN, CDR2 SVGIG (reference sequence). The CDR3 DNA is TGTGCCTGGAGTGGTAGCGGGGAGGAAACCGGGGAGCTGTTTTTT. This encodes CAWSGSGEETGELFF.

The CDR3 protein is CASSVGGKHNSPLHF. CDR3 DNA: TGTGCCAGCAGCGTAGGAGGGAAGCATAATTCACCCCTCCACTTT. This rearrangement joins TRBV9 to TRBJ1-6; D is unresolved. Germline loops: CDR1 SGDLS, CDR2 YYNGEE. Trimming shortened V by 0 bases and J by 5 bases, and 9 bases separated the two germline ends. The length of the CDR3 is 15 residues.